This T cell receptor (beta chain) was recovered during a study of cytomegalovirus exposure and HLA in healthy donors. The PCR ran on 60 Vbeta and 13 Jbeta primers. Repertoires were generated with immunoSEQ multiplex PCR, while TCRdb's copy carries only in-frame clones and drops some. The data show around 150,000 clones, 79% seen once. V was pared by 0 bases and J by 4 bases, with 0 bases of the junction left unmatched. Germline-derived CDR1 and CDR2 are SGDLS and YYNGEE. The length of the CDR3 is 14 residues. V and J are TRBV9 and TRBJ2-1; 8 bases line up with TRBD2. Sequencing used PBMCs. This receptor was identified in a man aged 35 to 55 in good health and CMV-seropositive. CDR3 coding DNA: TGTGCCAGCAGCGTAGCTAGCGGGTACAATGAGCAGTTCTTC. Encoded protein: CASSVASGYNEQFF.